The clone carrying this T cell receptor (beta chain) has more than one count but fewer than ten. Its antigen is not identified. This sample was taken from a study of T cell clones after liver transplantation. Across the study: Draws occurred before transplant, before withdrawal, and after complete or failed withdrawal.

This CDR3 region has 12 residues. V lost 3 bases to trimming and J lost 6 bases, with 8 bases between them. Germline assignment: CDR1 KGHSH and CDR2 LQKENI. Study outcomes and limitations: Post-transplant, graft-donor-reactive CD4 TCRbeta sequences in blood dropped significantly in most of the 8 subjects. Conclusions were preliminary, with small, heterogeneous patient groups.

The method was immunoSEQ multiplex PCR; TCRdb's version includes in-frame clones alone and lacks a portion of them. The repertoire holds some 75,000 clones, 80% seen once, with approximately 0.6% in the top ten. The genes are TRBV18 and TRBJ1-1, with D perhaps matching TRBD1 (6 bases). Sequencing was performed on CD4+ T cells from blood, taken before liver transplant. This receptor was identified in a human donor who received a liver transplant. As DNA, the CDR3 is TGTGCCAGCTCACCTCGGACAGCTGAAGCTTTCTTT. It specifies CASSPRTAEAFF.